This TCR beta chain was sequenced for a study of cytomegalovirus exposure and HLA in healthy donors. The donors were healthy bone marrow donors. With 60 Vbeta and 13 Jbeta primers, the PCR was carried out. Here immunoSEQ multiplex PCR was the method, and the copy in TCRdb shows in-frame clones only, minus some. This table has roughly 48,000 clones, around 66% appearing once. Sequencing used PBMCs. The receptor was derived from a man younger than 35 in good health and CMV-seronegative.

CDR3 bases: TGTGCCAGCAGCTTAACTTCCGGCCGGGGCGGGGGATCCTACGAGCAGTACTTC. Its translation is CASSLTSGRGGGSYEQYF. The V gene is TRBV7-2, the J gene TRBJ2-7, with 7 bases aligning to TRBD2. V trimming: 2 bases; J trimming: 1 base; junction bases outside the gene matches: 14. The CDR3 is 18 amino acids. Looked up from germline, CDR1 is SGHTA and CDR2 is FQGNSA.